The clone carrying this T cell receptor beta chain appeared many times. The record originates from a study of T cells after yellow fever vaccination. A single record per CDR3 protein comes from TCRdb applying MiXCR to the 5' RACE reads. The data contain 250,000 or so distinct CDR3 sequences, around 3.5% of them seen just once; the ten biggest clones take up under 20%. The germline V and J ends were trimmed by 11 bases and 3 bases, with 13 bases remaining between them. CDR3 length: 13 amino acids. This chain links TRBV12-3 or TRBV12-4 with TRBJ2-2; possible D gene TRBD2, 7 bases. The sequencing used PBMCs, collected 15 days after the yellow fever booster vaccination. The origin of this receptor is a man aged 18-30 years who received the YFV17D yellow fever vaccine. The DNA of the CDR3 is TGTGCCGCCGGGGGGCAGGACACCGGGGAGCTGTTTTTT. Its protein product is CAAGGQDTGELFF.